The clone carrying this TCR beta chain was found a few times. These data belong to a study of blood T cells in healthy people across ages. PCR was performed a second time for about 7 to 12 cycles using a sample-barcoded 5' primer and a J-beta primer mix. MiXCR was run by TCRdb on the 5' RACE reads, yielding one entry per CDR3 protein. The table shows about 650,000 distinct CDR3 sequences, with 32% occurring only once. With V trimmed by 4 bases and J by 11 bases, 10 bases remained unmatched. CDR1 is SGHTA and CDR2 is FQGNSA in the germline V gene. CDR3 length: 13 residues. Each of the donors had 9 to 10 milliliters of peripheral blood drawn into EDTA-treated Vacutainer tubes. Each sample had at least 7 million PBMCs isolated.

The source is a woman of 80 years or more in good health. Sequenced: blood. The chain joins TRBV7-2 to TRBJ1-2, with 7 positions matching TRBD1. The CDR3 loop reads CASSSGGQVGYTF. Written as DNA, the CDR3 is TGTGCCAGCAGCTCCGGTGGACAGGTGGGGTACACCTTC.